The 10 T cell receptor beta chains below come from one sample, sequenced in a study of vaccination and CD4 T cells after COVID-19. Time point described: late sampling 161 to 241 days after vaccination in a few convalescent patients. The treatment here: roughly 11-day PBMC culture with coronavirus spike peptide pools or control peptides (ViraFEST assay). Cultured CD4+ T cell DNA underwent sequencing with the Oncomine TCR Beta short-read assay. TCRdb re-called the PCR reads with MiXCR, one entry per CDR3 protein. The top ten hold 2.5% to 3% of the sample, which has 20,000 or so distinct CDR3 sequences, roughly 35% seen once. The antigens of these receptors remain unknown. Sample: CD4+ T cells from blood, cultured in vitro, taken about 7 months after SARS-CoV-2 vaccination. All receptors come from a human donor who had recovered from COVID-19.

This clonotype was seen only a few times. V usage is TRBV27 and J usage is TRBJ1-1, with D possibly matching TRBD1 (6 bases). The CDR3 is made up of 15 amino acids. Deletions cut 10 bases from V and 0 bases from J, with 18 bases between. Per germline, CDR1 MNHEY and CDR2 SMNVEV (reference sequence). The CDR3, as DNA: TGTGCCACCCGTCCCGGGGGGGCCCTGAACACTGAAGCTTTCTTT. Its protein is CATRPGGALNTEAFF.

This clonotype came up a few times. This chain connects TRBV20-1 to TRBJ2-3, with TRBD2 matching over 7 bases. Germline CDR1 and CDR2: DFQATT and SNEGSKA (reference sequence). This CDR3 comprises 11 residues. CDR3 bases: TGCGGGGGGGACTACCGTGGGACGCAGTATTTT. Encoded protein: CGGDYRGTQYF.

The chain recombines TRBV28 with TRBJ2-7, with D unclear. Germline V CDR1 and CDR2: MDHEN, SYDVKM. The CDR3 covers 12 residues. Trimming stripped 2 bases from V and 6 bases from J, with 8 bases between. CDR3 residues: CASSLGVVEQYF. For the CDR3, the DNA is TGTGCCAGCAGTTTAGGGGTGGTCGAGCAGTACTTC.

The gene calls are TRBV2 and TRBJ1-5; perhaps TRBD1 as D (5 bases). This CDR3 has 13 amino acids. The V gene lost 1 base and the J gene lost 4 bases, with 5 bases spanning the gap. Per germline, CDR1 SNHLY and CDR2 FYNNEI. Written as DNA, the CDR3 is TGTGCCAGCAGTGAAGAGGGGAATCAGCCCCAGCATTTT. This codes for CASSEEGNQPQHF. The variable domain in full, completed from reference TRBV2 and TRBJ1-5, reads EPEVTQTPSHQVTQMGQEVILRCVPISNHLYFYWYRQILGQKVEFLVSFYNNEISEKSEIFDDQFSVERPDGSNFTLKIRSTKLEDSAMYFCASSEEGNQPQHFGDGTRLSIL.

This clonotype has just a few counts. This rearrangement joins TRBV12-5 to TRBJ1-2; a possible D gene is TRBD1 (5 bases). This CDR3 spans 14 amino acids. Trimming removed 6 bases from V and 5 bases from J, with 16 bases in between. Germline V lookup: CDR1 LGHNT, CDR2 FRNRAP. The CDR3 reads CASGPPIPGYGYTF. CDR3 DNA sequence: TGTGCTAGTGGCCCTCCTATCCCAGGGTATGGCTACACCTTC.

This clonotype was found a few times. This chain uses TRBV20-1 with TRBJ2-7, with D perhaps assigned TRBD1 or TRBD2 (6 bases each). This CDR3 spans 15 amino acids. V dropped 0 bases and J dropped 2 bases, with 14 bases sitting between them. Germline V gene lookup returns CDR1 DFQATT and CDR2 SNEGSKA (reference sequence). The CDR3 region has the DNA TGCAGTGCTAGAGATGCAGGGCGGGACACCTACGAGCAGTACTTC. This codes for CSARDAGRDTYEQYF.

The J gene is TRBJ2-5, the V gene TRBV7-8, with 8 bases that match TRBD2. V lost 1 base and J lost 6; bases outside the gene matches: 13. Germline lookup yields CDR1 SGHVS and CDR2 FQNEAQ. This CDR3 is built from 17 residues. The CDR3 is CASSLGFIGRASKTQYF. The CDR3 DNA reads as TGTGCCAGCAGCTTAGGCTTTATCGGGAGGGCCTCTAAGACCCAGTACTTC. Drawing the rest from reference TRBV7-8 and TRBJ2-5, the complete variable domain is GAGVSQSPRYKVAKRGQDVALRCDPISGHVSLFWYQQALGQGPEFLTYFQNEAQLDKSGLPSDRFFAERPEGSVSTLKIQRTQQEDSAVYLCASSLGFIGRASKTQYFGPGTRLLVL.

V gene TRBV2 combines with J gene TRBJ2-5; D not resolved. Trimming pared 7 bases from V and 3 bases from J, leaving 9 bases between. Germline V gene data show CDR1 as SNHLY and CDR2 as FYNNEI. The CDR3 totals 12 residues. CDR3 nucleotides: TGTGCCAGCACAGAGTTTAAAGAGACCCAGTACTTC. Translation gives CASTEFKETQYF.

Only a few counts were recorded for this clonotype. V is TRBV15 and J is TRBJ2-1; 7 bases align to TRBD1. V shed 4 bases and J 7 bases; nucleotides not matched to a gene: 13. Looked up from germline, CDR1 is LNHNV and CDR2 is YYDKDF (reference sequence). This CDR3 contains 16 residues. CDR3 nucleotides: TGTGCCACCAGCACCCTAGGACAGGCCGGGACAAATGAGCAGTTCTTC. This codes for CATSTLGQAGTNEQFF.

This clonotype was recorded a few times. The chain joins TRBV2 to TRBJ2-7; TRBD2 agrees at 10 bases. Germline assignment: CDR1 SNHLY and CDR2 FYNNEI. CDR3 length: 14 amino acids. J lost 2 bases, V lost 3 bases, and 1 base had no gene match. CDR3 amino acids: CASSDGLAAYEQYF. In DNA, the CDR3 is TGTGCCAGCAGTGACGGACTAGCGGCCTACGAGCAGTACTTC.